This entry lists 5 T cell receptor beta chains sequenced from one sample in a study of CD8+ T cells in alopecia areata. Treatment reported: oral pan-JAK inhibitor, 5-10 mg twice daily. Reverse transcribed after extraction, RNA yielded cDNA as the sequencing template. TCRdb keeps only in-frame clones here, not all; method: immunoSEQ multiplex PCR. This table has approximately 100,000 clones, about nine tenths appearing once. The source was CD8+ T cells sorted from blood, collected around week 31, from a patient treated with tofacitinib. The receptors originated from a human donor with alopecia areata.

This chain joins TRBV27 and TRBJ2-1; TRBD2 matches 9 bases. V lost 5 bases, J lost 4 bases, and 6 bases stayed unmatched. The CDR3 extends over 15 amino acids. Germline V lookup: CDR1 MNHEY, CDR2 SMNVEV (reference sequence). This chain's CDR3 is CASSPLSGGYNEQFF. CDR3 nucleotide sequence: TGTGCCAGCAGTCCACTTAGCGGGGGTTACAATGAGCAGTTCTTC.

The genes are TRBV7-8 and TRBJ2-1; D is tentatively TRBD1 or TRBD2 (5 bases each). Looked up from germline, CDR1 is SGHVS and CDR2 is FQNEAQ. Deletions cut 3 bases from V and 0 bases from J, with 9 bases between. The length of the CDR3 is 15 residues. The CDR3 DNA is TGTGCCAGCAGCTTCTCGGGGCCCTCCTACAATGAGCAGTTCTTC. The encoded protein is CASSFSGPSYNEQFF.

The chain couples TRBV6-5 to TRBJ1-1; no clear D. V lost 0 bases and J lost 1, with 9 bases in between. This CDR3 comprises 15 residues. Germline values: CDR1 MNHEY, CDR2 SVGAGI. The CDR3: CASSYSGWGNTEAFF. The DNA of the CDR3 is TGTGCCAGCAGTTACTCGGGGTGGGGGAACACTGAAGCTTTCTTT.

The chain couples TRBV6-5 to TRBJ2-7; 7 bases map to TRBD2. Trimming at V came to 2 bases and at J to 0 bases, leaving 4 bases not matched to a gene. The CDR3 length is 15 residues. CDR1 and CDR2 (germline): MNHEY, SVGAGI. CDR3 in amino acids: CASSYLAGDSYEQYF. Here the CDR3 DNA reads TGTGCCAGCAGTTACCTTGCGGGAGACTCCTACGAGCAGTACTTC.

This clone came up a few times. CDR3 sequence reads: CASSSTPGQGPDEQFF. For the CDR3, the DNA is TGTGCCAGCAGCTCTACCCCGGGACAGGGTCCGGATGAGCAGTTCTTC. V gene TRBV7-2 combines with J gene TRBJ2-1; 9 bases map to TRBD1. Germline V CDR1 and CDR2: SGHTA, FQGNSA. CDR3 size: 16 residues. J gave up 8 bases and V 4 bases, and 12 bases lay outside the gene matches. Using reference TRBV7-2 and TRBJ2-1 for the parts outside the CDR3, the full variable domain is GAGVSQSPSNKVTEKGKDVELRCDPISGHTALYWYRQSLGQGLEFLIYFQGNSAPDKSGLPSDRFSAERTGGSVSTLTIQRTQQEDSAVYLCASSSTPGQGPDEQFFGPGTRLTVL.